Included here is one TCR beta chain sequence, with context. Trimming cost V 2 bases and J 4 bases, with 24 bases left between them. CDR1 is MNHEY and CDR2 is SMNVEV in the germline V gene (reference sequence). This CDR3 comprises 19 residues. The sample originates from a study of blood T cell repertoires in COVID-19. Study background: The origin of the acute and convalescent COVID-19 samples was the United States, Italy and Spain. From T cells, B-cell-depleted T cells, or PBMCs came the material, which was cDNA or gDNA.

As handled by the study authors: For nucleated cells, counts were estimated from reference gene primer amplification. Assay: immunoSEQ multiplex PCR; the TCRdb copy retains only in-frame clones and omits some. That table furnishes V, J and clone size, whereas the DNA furnished D and trimming. The sample has approximately 200,000 clones; about nine tenths are singletons. Participants were placed into cohorts based on the clinical history they reported. The specimen sequenced was PBMCs or T cells enriched from blood (not recorded which). This receptor was obtained from a woman in her 30s who had recovered from COVID-19. This chain uses TRBV27 with TRBJ2-1; D is perhaps TRBD2 (7 bases). The CDR3 loop is CASSLGSHPRGAVYNEQFF. The CDR3, as DNA: TGTGCCAGCAGTTTAGGATCCCACCCCCGGGGGGCGGTTTACAATGAGCAGTTCTTC.